This T cell receptor (beta chain) was recovered during a study of shared clonotypes between healthy human individuals (dated by TCRdb to the early 2020s). Regarding the research as a whole: The cohort included three men and a couple of women between 18 and 49 years of age. For each donor, CD4 naive and CD4 memory were each given three plates, CD8 naive was given two plates, and CD8 memory was given one plate. To estimate repertoire size and how much clonotypes are shared between individuals, the study performed deep sequencing of blood TCR repertoires from roughly five healthy adults. To increase sequencing depth and limit assay-specific biases, TCR repertoire library preparation and sequencing were carried out by different laboratories using diverse techniques. Each donor's leukapheresis produced roughly between roughly 0.85 and 9.5 billion PBMCs.

Of note for this clone: The antigen this receptor binds is unknown. No qualities accompany the bases; no much larger clone lies one base away.

Results and caveats for the whole study, not just this receptor: Pairwise subsampling indicated that sequencing depth was expected to affect the degree of clonotype sharing among donors. Because the study included only a small number of donors, the genetic and exposure-history diversity represented was limited. Naive subsets generally had larger estimated clonotype richness than memory subsets did. Incomplete sequencing was indicated by rarefaction of sorted-subset datasets, despite the large sequencing depth. Clonotypes shared by all four sorted-subset donors showed higher generation probabilities than non-shared clonotypes. About 4.5% of naive CD4, roughly 3.6% of naive CD8, about 2.5% of memory CD4, and 0.35% to 0.5% of memory CD8 clonotypes were shared across a few donors. Sampling was limited to blood, and TCR repertoires in tissue likely differ from TCR repertoires in blood.

Using the deep immunoSEQ assay, TCR CDR3 regions were amplified from genomic DNA by multiplex PCR. Extracted genomic DNA from each cell subset was spread evenly across all wells of several immunoSEQ 96-well plates, with each plate serving as a replicate. For sorted subsets, approximately 0.2 ug of genomic DNA, equivalent to 25,000 to 35,000 T cell genomes, went into each replicate PCR. Purified libraries were quantified with a Qubit 3.0 fluorometer, sized on a Bioanalyzer 2100, and re-quantified with the KAPA Library Quantification kit. A separate single-read 150-cycle Illumina NextSeq 550 flow cell was used to sequence each immunoSEQ 96-well plate. On the study's bioinformatics: The immunoSEQ output contained only junctional sequences without quality scores, so filtering could not match that applied to full-length reads. To assign V/J genes and CDR3, sequences were annotated using PyIR, a Python wrapper for IgBLAST v1.9, with IMGT germline references. Any read was removed if the V/J assignment was weak (E-value above 1e-6), the CDR3 was missing, or the read contained stop codons, out-of-frame junctions, or ambiguous translated residues. V3J clonotypes were defined as sequences sharing an identical inferred V gene, J gene, and CDR3 amino acid sequence. The percentage overlap between two repertoires was calculated by dividing the number of shared unique clonotypes by the size of the smaller repertoire. Richness of each repertoire was evaluated using RTK rarefaction, the Chao1 estimator, and Recon v2.1 estimates of unobserved clonotypes. For all TCRbeta clonotypes obtained by the gDNA method from several donors, generation probabilities were computed with OLGA. Sourced from immuneACCESS, this table was stored by TCRdb with only in-frame sequences that have V and J called. A share of the clones is absent; for the studies checked, an unresolved V gene accounts for under half, and the remainder has no known explanation. V and J calls plus clone size are reproduced from that table; the DNA served to infer D and trimming. The sample table lists about 2,500,000 clones, around nine tenths of them with a count of one. The top ten clonotypes cover over 0.12% of the sample.

V lost 1 base and J lost 4 bases, and the count of bases not matched to a germline gene is 5. The CDR3 spans 16 residues, from the cysteine through the phenylalanine. The DNA shown is the 48-base CDR3, in frame from base 1. CDR1 is given as SGDLS and CDR2 as YYNGEE, both from the germline V gene. The donors were healthy, HIV-negative adults who had no recently reported acute infections or vaccinations. Every donor was a Caucasian adult living in Nashville, Tennessee, USA. Magnetic negative selection was used to enrich CD4+ T cells, after which naive cells were positively selected on CD45RA and the negative fraction became the memory subset. Blood was collected by leukapheresis, and PBMCs were isolated by Ficoll-Histopaque density gradient centrifugation and then cryopreserved in liquid nitrogen vapor phase. Analytical flow cytometry was used to check the purity and quantity of each magnetically sorted T cell population. Genomic DNA was isolated from each sorted fraction and quantified by UV absorbance on a Nanodrop 2000c.

Recombination joined TRBV9 with TRBJ2-5; 12 junctional bases match TRBD2. Sequenced: naive CD4+ T cells sorted from blood. The sample's cell subset or site label is to be understood as: CD45RA+ positively selected. This TCR came from a man younger than 35 in good health. The bases are TGTGCCAGCAGCGTAACTAGCGGGAGGTCAGGAGAGACCCAGTACTTC. Its protein is CASSVTSGRSGETQYF.